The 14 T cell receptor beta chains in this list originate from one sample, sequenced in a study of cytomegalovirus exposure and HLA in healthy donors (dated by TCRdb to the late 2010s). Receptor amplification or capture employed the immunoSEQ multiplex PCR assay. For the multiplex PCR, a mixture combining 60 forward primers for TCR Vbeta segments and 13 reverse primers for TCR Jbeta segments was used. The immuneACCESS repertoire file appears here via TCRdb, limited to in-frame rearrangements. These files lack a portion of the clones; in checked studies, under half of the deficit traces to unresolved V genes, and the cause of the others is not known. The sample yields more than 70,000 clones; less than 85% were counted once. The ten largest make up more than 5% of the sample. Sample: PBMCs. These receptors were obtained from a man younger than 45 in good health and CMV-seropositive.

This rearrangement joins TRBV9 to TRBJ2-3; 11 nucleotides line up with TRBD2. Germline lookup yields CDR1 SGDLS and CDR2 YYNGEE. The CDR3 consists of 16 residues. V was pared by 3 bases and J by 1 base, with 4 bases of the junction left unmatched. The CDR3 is CASSGVAGGRTDTQYF. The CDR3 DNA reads TGTGCCAGCAGCGGGGTAGCGGGGGGGCGCACAGATACGCAGTATTTT.

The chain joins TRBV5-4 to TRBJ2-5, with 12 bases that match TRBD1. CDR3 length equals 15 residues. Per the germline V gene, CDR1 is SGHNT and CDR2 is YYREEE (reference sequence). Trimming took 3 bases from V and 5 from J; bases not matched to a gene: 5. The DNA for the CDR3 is TGTGCCAGCAGCTCCACCGGGACAGGGGGCGAGACCCAGTACTTC. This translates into CASSSTGTGGETQYF.

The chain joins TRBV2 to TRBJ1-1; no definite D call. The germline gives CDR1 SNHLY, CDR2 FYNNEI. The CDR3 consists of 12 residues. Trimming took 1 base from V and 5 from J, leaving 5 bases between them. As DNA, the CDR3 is TGTGCCAGCAGTGAAGGCGCAACTGAAGCTTTCTTT. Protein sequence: CASSEGATEAFF.

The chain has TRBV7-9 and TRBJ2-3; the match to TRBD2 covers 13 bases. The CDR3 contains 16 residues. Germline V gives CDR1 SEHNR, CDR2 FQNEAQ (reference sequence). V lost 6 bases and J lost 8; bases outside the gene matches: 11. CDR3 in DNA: TGTGCCAGCAGTTCAGGAACTAGCGGGGGGGGAGGTACGCAGTATTTT. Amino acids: CASSSGTSGGGGTQYF.

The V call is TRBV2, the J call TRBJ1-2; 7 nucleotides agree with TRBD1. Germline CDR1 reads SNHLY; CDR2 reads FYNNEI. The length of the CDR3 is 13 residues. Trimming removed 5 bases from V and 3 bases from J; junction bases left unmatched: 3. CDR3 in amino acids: CASSTGTDYGYTF. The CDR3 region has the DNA TGTGCCAGCAGTACCGGGACAGACTATGGCTACACCTTC.

The CDR3 is CASSPSNYNEQFF. The CDR3 DNA is TGTGCCAGCAGCCCGAGTAATTACAATGAGCAGTTCTTC. The V gene is TRBV14, the J gene TRBJ2-1; D unresolved. CDR1 and CDR2 from the germline V gene are SGHDN and FVKESK. CDR3 size: 13 residues. Deletions cut 4 bases from V and 4 bases from J, with 8 bases between.

CDR3 bases: TGTGCCAGCAGCTTCGGGGGGCGTAGGAACAATGAGCAGTTCTTC. This codes for CASSFGGRRNNEQFF. The J gene is TRBJ2-1, the V gene TRBV5-8, with a weak D call TRBD2 (7 bases). The germline V gene encodes CDR1 SGHTS and CDR2 YDEGEE. This CDR3 region has 15 residues. V gave up 2 bases and J gave up 5 bases, with 14 bases separating them.

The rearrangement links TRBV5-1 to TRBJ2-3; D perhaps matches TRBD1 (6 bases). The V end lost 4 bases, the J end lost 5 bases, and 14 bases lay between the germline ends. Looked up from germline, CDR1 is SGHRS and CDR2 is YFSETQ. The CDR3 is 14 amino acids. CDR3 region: CASSGHRVGDTQYF. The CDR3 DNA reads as TGCGCCAGCAGCGGGCACAGGGTCGGAGATACGCAGTATTTT.

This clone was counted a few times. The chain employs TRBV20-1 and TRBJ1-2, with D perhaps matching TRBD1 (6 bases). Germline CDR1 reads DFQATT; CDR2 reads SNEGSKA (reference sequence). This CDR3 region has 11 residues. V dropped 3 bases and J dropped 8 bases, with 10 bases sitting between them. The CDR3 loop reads CSASPGEGYTF. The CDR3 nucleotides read TGCAGTGCTAGCCCAGGGGAAGGCTACACCTTC.

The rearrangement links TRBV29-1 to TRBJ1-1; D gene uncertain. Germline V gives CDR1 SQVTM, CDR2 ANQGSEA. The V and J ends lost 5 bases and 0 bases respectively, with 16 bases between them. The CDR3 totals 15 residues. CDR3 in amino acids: CSVPPVQALNTEAFF. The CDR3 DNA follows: TGCAGCGTTCCACCCGTTCAGGCGTTGAACACTGAAGCTTTCTTT.

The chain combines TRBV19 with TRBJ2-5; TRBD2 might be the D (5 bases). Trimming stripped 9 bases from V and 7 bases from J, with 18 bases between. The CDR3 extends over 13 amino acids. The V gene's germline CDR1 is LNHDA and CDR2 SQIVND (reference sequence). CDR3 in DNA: TGTGCCAGCTCCAGGACTCTACCCATGACCCAGTACTTC. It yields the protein CASSRTLPMTQYF.

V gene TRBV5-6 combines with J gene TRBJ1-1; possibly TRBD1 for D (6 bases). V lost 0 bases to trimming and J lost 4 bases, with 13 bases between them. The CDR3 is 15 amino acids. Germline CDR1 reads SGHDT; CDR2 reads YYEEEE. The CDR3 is CASSLAGVGGTEAFF. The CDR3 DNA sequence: TGTGCCAGCAGCTTGGCAGGGGTAGGAGGCACTGAAGCTTTCTTT.

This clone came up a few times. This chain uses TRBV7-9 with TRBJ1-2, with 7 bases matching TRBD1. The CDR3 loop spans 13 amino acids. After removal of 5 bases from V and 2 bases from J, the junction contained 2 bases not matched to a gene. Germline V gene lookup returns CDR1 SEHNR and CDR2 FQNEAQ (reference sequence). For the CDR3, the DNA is TGTGCCAGCAGCCCGGGACAGAACTATGGCTACACCTTC. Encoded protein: CASSPGQNYGYTF.

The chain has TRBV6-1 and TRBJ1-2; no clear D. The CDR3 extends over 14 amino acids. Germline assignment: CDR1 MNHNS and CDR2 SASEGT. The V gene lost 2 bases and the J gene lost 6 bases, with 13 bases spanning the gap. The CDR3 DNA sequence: TGTGCCAGCAGTGAAAGCTTTGTGCGGGATGGCTACACCTTC. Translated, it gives CASSESFVRDGYTF.